A single sample is the source of the 21 T cell receptor beta chains below, sequenced in a study of CD8 T cells in Susac syndrome. RNA totalling about 0.45 to 1 ug underwent reverse transcription with random hexamers. TCRdb fed the immunoSEQ multiplex PCR reads into MiXCR, producing one record per CDR3 protein. Of some 130,000 distinct CDR3 sequences listed, 95% are singletons. What was sequenced was CD8+ T cells from PBMCs. These receptors were obtained from a human donor with Susac syndrome.

The genes are TRBV29-1 and TRBJ1-1, with 7 nucleotides matching TRBD1. V lost 5 bases and J lost 6; bases outside the gene matches: 6. The CDR3 extends over 12 amino acids. CDR1 SQVTM and CDR2 ANQGSEA come from the germline V gene. CDR3 nucleotide sequence: TGCAGCGTTTCCCAGGGGGAGGCTGAAGCTTTCTTT. Translated, it gives CSVSQGEAEAFF.

The V gene is TRBV4-2, the J gene TRBJ2-1; 8 nucleotides match TRBD2. Germline trimming cut 3 bases from V and 5 bases from J; bases unmatched to any gene: 6. The CDR3 has 15 amino acids. In germline, CDR1 is LGHNA, CDR2 YNFKEQ. The CDR3: CASSHMTSANNEQFF. The CDR3 bases are TGTGCCAGCAGCCACATGACTAGCGCAAACAATGAGCAGTTCTTC.

V and J are TRBV3-1 and TRBJ1-2, with D uncertain. Germline CDR1 and CDR2: LGHDT and YNNKEL (reference sequence). The V and J ends lost 4 bases and 4 bases respectively, with 10 bases between them. The CDR3 loop spans 13 amino acids. CDR3 residues: CASSPPGFYGYTF. The DNA of the CDR3 is TGTGCCAGCAGCCCCCCTGGGTTCTATGGCTACACCTTC. The whole variable domain, remainder taken from reference TRBV3-1 and TRBJ1-2, is DTAVSQTPKYLVTQMGNDKSIKCEQNLGHDTMYWYKQDSKKFLKIMFSYNNKELIINETVPNRFSPKSPDKAHLNLHINSLELGDSAVYFCASSPPGFYGYTFGSGTRLTVV.

The chain joins TRBV5-8 to TRBJ2-5, with D possibly matching TRBD2 (6 bases). V lost 6 bases to trimming and J lost 3 bases, with 18 bases between them. The germline gives CDR1 SGHTS, CDR2 YDEGEE. The CDR3 runs to 15 residues. CDR3: CASTLNSGLEETQYF. CDR3 nucleotides: TGTGCCAGCACCCTAAACAGCGGGTTAGAAGAGACCCAGTACTTC. Looking up the rest from reference TRBV5-8 and TRBJ2-5 gives the full variable domain: EAGVTQSPTHLIKTRGQQATLRCSPISGHTSVYWYQQALGLGLQFLLWYDEGEERNRGNFPPRFSGRQFPNYSSELNVNALELEDSALYLCASTLNSGLEETQYFGPGTRLLVL.

The rearrangement links TRBV6-1 to TRBJ2-5, with a weak D call TRBD1 (5 bases). Trimming left V 0 bases short and J 4 bases short, with 6 bases between. This CDR3 is built from 13 residues. The germline V gene encodes CDR1 MNHNS and CDR2 SASEGT. This CDR3 reads CASSEAGVETQYF. In nucleotides, the CDR3 is TGTGCCAGCAGTGAAGCAGGGGTAGAGACCCAGTACTTC.

CDR3: CASSLVDRDFYGYTF. CDR3 DNA sequence: TGTGCCAGCAGCTTAGTAGACAGGGACTTCTATGGCTACACCTTC. The chain joins TRBV7-9 to TRBJ1-2, with TRBD1 matching 7 bases. V shed 1 base and J 4 bases; nucleotides not matched to a gene: 6. The CDR3 extends over 15 amino acids. Per the germline V gene, CDR1 is SEHNR and CDR2 is FQNEAQ (reference sequence).

The rearrangement links TRBV7-8 to TRBJ2-7; 9 bases map to TRBD1. The CDR3 sequence is 14 residues long. CDR1 is SGHVS and CDR2 is FQNEAQ in the germline V gene. The junction had 5 bases not matched to a gene; V was cut back by 5 bases and J by 3 bases. CDR3 amino acids: CASSMGTGHYEQYF. The CDR3 DNA sequence: TGTGCCAGCAGCATGGGGACAGGGCACTACGAGCAGTACTTC.

The chain uses TRBV3-1 and TRBJ2-5, with TRBD2 matching 9 bases. The CDR3 contains 16 residues. Germline CDR1 is LGHDT and CDR2 is YNNKEL (reference sequence). With V trimmed by 1 base and J by 1 base, 4 bases remained unmatched. CDR3 residues: CASSQGAGGGQETQYF. The CDR3 nucleotides read TGTGCCAGCAGCCAAGGAGCGGGAGGAGGCCAAGAGACCCAGTACTTC.

J is TRBJ1-1 and V is TRBV4-1, with D tentatively TRBD1 (5 bases). The CDR3 loop spans 17 amino acids. Between the trimmed V and J ends, which lost 3 bases and 0 bases, there was a span of 17 bases. Germline-derived CDR1 and CDR2 are MGHRA and YSYEKL. The CDR3 loop reads CASSHSGGTNMNTEAFF. The CDR3 nucleotides are TGCGCCAGCAGCCATTCGGGCGGGACCAACATGAACACTGAAGCTTTCTTT.

The chain employs TRBV24-1 and TRBJ2-5; TRBD2 is a possible D gene (5 bases). The V and J ends lost 7 bases and 5 bases respectively, with 7 bases between them. CDR1 and CDR2 (germline): KGHDR, SFDVKD. The CDR3 contains 11 residues. CDR3 nucleotide sequence: TGTGCCACCAGGGGAGCGGAGACCCAGTACTTC. Residues: CATRGAETQYF.

The CDR3: CASSYSSRGTEAFF. CDR3 DNA sequence: TGTGCCAGCAGTTACTCCTCACGGGGCACTGAAGCTTTCTTT. The genes are TRBV6-5 and TRBJ1-1; D call uncertain. The CDR3 covers 14 residues. V was shortened by 0 bases and J by 4 bases, with 9 bases between the two germline ends. CDR1 is MNHEY and CDR2 is SVGAGI in the germline V gene.

The genes are TRBV29-1 and TRBJ1-2; no reliable D call. Deletions cut 3 bases from V and 2 bases from J, with 7 bases between. The CDR3 consists of 12 residues. Looked up from germline, CDR1 is SQVTM and CDR2 is ANQGSEA. The CDR3 coding sequence is TGCAGCGTTGACGCCAGAAACTATGGCTACACCTTC. Its protein product is CSVDARNYGYTF.

The count of this clonotype is one. The chain carries TRBV4-2 and TRBJ2-3; D not resolved. Germline CDR1 and CDR2: LGHNA and YNFKEQ. V shed 3 bases and J shed 4 bases, with 14 bases lying between them. The CDR3 contains 15 residues. This CDR3 is CASSQLQRCPDTQYF. The CDR3, as DNA: TGTGCCAGCAGCCAGCTCCAAAGATGTCCAGATACGCAGTATTTT.

CDR3 sequence: CASSYDGSVVGYEQYF. CDR3 coding DNA: TGCGCCAGCAGCTACGATGGTTCGGTAGTGGGCTACGAGCAGTACTTC. The J gene is TRBJ2-7, the V gene TRBV4-1; no firm D call. CDR1 is MGHRA and CDR2 is YSYEKL in the germline V gene. The V end was cut by 5 bases, the J end by 3 bases, with 20 bases between. The length of the CDR3 is 16 residues.

The rearrangement uses TRBV4-1 and TRBJ2-5; D gene unclear. CDR3 length: 15 residues. Germline V lookup: CDR1 MGHRA, CDR2 YSYEKL. Trimming took 3 bases from V and 1 from J, leaving 12 bases between them. The CDR3 loop is CASSQVSRTQETQYF. DNA of the CDR3: TGCGCCAGCAGCCAGGTATCACGGACCCAAGAGACCCAGTACTTC.

Only a few counts were recorded for this clonotype. The chain carries TRBV11-2 and TRBJ1-2, with a tentative D call TRBD1 (5 bases). V was shortened by 3 bases and J by 6 bases, with 11 bases between the two germline ends. From germline, CDR1 is SGHAT and CDR2 FQNNGV. The CDR3 runs to 13 residues. CDR3 in DNA: TGTGCCAGCAGCTTGGGCACGGGGGATGGCTACACCTTC. It translates to CASSLGTGDGYTF.

This rearrangement joins TRBV20-1 to TRBJ1-2; D call uncertain. Germline V gives CDR1 DFQATT, CDR2 SNEGSKA (reference sequence). V was pared by 0 bases and J by 3 bases, with 14 bases between. The CDR3 spans 15 residues. CDR3: CSARDRTEGHYGYTF. The DNA for the CDR3 is TGCAGTGCTAGAGACAGGACCGAAGGTCACTATGGCTACACCTTC.

The DNA for the CDR3 is TGTGCCAGCACCCCGAGTCGCGGGAGGGGCTACGAGCAGTACTTC. Translating it yields CASTPSRGRGYEQYF. This chain connects TRBV13 to TRBJ2-7, with 9 bases identical to TRBD2. The CDR3 is made up of 15 amino acids. Germline CDR1 PRHDT, CDR2 FYEKMQ (reference sequence). V was pared by 7 bases and J by 3 bases, with 10 bases of the junction left unmatched. The variable domain in full, completed from reference TRBV13 and TRBJ2-7, reads AAGVIQSPRHLIKEKRETATLKCYPIPRHDTVYWYQQGPGQDPQFLISFYEKMQSDKGSIPDRFSAQQFSDYHSELNMSSLELGDSALYFCASTPSRGRGYEQYFGPGTRLTVT.

The rearrangement links TRBV27 to TRBJ2-5, with a tentative D call TRBD1 (5 bases). Germline V lookup: CDR1 MNHEY, CDR2 SMNVEV (reference sequence). The CDR3 length is 16 residues. Trimming left V 2 bases short and J 1 base short, with 14 bases between. The CDR3 coding sequence is TGTGCCAGCAGTTTAGTTGGACACAGCTTCCAAGAGACCCAGTACTTC. Translation: CASSLVGHSFQETQYF.

The chain couples TRBV5-1 to TRBJ2-7; 12 bases are shared with TRBD2. The CDR3 totals 13 residues. Germline V gene sequence: CDR1 SGHRS, CDR2 YFSETQ. The trim removed 7 bases at V and 6 bases at J, leaving 5 bases unmatched. The chain's CDR3 is CASRLAGAPEQYF. The CDR3 bases are TGCGCCAGCCGACTAGCGGGAGCCCCCGAGCAGTACTTC.

As to this clonotype: At one end, the junction sequence differs from germline, possibly due to a read error. The rearrangement links TRBV7-2 to TRBJ2-1; 7 nucleotides line up with TRBD1. The CDR3 runs 15 residues. Looked up from germline, CDR1 is SGHTA and CDR2 is FQGNSA. The CDR3 loop is CASSFLRQGYDEQFF. In DNA, the CDR3 is TGTGCCAGCAGCTTTTTACGACAGGGCTACGATGAGCAGTTCTTC.